These 27 T cell receptor beta chains came from one sample sequenced in a study of CD4 T cell repertoires in COVID-19. Using immunoSEQ multiplex PCR, the repertoire was profiled, and TCRdb retains in-frame clones only, with some absent. Among about 25,000 clones, 85% to 95% were seen once, and the ten largest hold 0.66%. These memory T cells were uncultured and sequenced directly after ex vivo isolation. Specimen: circulating follicular helper CD4+ T cells (cTfh) from blood, collected before the COVID-19 pandemic. These receptors all stem from a human donor who had COVID-19.

The genes are TRBV2 and TRBJ1-1; weak D call: TRBD1 (5 bases). The CDR3 is 14 residues long. Germline V gene lookup returns CDR1 SNHLY and CDR2 FYNNEI. The germline V and J ends were trimmed by 5 bases and 1 base, with 11 bases remaining between them. The CDR3 nucleotides are TGTGCCAGCAGTTCCCTCGGGGGGAACACTGAAGCTTTCTTT. Its protein product is CASSSLGGNTEAFF.

This clone has more than one count but fewer than ten. The chain has TRBV25-1 and TRBJ1-5, with TRBD1 matching 8 bases. V was clipped by 4 bases and J by 7 bases; unmatched bases: 6. Germline loops: CDR1 MGHDK, CDR2 SYGVNS. The CDR3 sequence is 14 residues long. The CDR3 loop reads CASSGTGSGQPQHF. The CDR3 region has the DNA TGTGCCAGCAGTGGGACAGGGTCTGGCCAGCCCCAGCATTTT.

The V and J genes are TRBV30 and TRBJ1-3; D uncertain. Trimming stripped 3 bases from V and 0 bases from J, with 18 bases between. The CDR3 consists of 17 residues. Germline lookup yields CDR1 GTSNPN and CDR2 SVGIG (reference sequence). The CDR3: CAWSRGSTHVSGNTIYF. The CDR3 DNA reads as TGTGCCTGGAGCCGGGGTTCCACACATGTCTCTGGAAACACCATATATTTT.

The chain links TRBV28 to TRBJ2-7; D call uncertain. The V end was cut by 1 base, the J end by 1 base, with 11 bases between. Germline V gives CDR1 MDHEN, CDR2 SYDVKM. CDR3 length equals 15 residues. Here the CDR3 DNA reads TGTGCCAGCAGTTTATACGTCGCCCAGTCCTACGAGCAGTACTTC. Amino acids: CASSLYVAQSYEQYF.

The chain links TRBV10-2 to TRBJ2-3; 9 positions match TRBD2. The CDR3 totals 13 residues. Germline loops: CDR1 WSHSY, CDR2 SAAADI. The V segment lost 6 bases and the J segment 5 bases; nucleotides outside the gene matches: 3. CDR3 in DNA: TGCGCCAGCAGCCTAGCGGGGAGAGATACGCAGTATTTT. Translation gives CASSLAGRDTQYF.

The CDR3 DNA reads TGTGCCAGCAGCGCCCGACAGAACACTGAAGCTTTCTTT. Translating gives CASSARQNTEAFF. The chain carries TRBV9 and TRBJ1-1; D unresolved. Trimming removed 3 bases from V and 1 base from J, with 7 bases in between. Germline V gives CDR1 SGDLS, CDR2 YYNGEE. The CDR3 has 13 amino acids. Complete variable domain (other parts from reference TRBV9 and TRBJ1-1): DSGVTQTPKHLITATGQRVTLRCSPRSGDLSVYWYQQSLDQGLQFLIQYYNGEERAKGNILERFSAQQFPDLHSELNLSSLELGDSALYFCASSARQNTEAFFGQGTRLTVV.

The chain employs TRBV2 and TRBJ1-1, with D possibly being TRBD1 (5 bases). The CDR3 has 12 residues. Trimming pared 10 bases from V and 5 bases from J, leaving 14 bases between. Germline CDR1 reads SNHLY; CDR2 reads FYNNEI. The CDR3 protein is CATQGLRTEAFF. The CDR3 nucleotides are TGTGCCACCCAGGGTCTGAGGACTGAAGCTTTCTTT.

The chain is built from TRBV7-8 and TRBJ2-7, with 9 positions matching TRBD2. The trim removed 3 bases at V and 0 bases at J, leaving 15 bases unmatched. The CDR3 is 19 residues long. Germline CDR1 and CDR2: SGHVS and FQNEAQ. CDR3 sequence: CASSFRPALGGRASYEQYF. In DNA form, the CDR3 reads TGTGCCAGCAGCTTCCGTCCCGCCTTGGGCGGGAGGGCCTCCTACGAGCAGTACTTC.

This rearrangement joins TRBV28 to TRBJ2-2; D remains ambiguous. The CDR3 is made up of 13 amino acids. V was cut by 1 base and J by 2 bases, with 2 bases left in between. Germline V gene data show CDR1 as MDHEN and CDR2 as SYDVKM. The CDR3 region is CASSLLNTGELFF. Written as DNA, the CDR3 is TGTGCCAGCAGTTTATTAAACACCGGGGAGCTGTTTTTT.

V is TRBV6-1 and J is TRBJ1-1; D unresolved. The CDR3 has 11 residues. Looked up from germline, CDR1 is MNHNS and CDR2 is SASEGT. V was cut by 6 bases and J by 7 bases, with 9 bases left in between. The CDR3 bases are TGTGCCAGCAGGAGAGAACTTGAAGCTTTCTTT. Its translation is CASRRELEAFF.

This clone has a single count. The V gene is TRBV25-1, the J gene TRBJ2-7; D might be TRBD2 (6 bases). Trimming removed 0 bases at V and 9 bases at J, with 9 bases between. CDR3 length: 12 residues. Germline V gene sequence: CDR1 MGHDK, CDR2 SYGVNS. The DNA for the CDR3 is TGTGCCAGCAGTGAATATGGGGGGATGCAGTACTTC. Protein product: CASSEYGGMQYF.

The CDR3: CASTLGCDRGQRENIQYF. For the CDR3, the DNA is TGTGCCAGCACCCTCGGGTGCGACAGGGGTCAAAGAGAAAACATTCAGTACTTC. The genes are TRBV11-3 and TRBJ2-4; TRBD1 aligns across 8 bases. The trim removed 7 bases at V and 5 bases at J, leaving 19 bases unmatched. Germline CDR1 SGHNT, CDR2 YENEEA. CDR3 size: 18 residues.

The rearrangement uses TRBV5-6 and TRBJ1-2; D is unclear. Germline lookup yields CDR1 SGHDT and CDR2 YYEEEE. The CDR3 runs to 13 residues. The V end lost 7 bases, the J end lost 6 bases, and 16 bases lay between the germline ends. The CDR3: CASHERLEDGYTF. The CDR3 nucleotides are TGTGCCAGCCACGAGCGGCTAGAGGATGGCTACACCTTC.

This clone appeared once. The chain joins TRBV5-4 to TRBJ1-1; TRBD1 is a possible D gene (5 bases). CDR1 SGHNT and CDR2 YYREEE come from the germline V gene (reference sequence). V lost 4 bases, J lost 2 bases, and 18 bases lay in between. This CDR3 is 16 amino acids long. This CDR3 is CASSAYMPGGNTEAFF. The CDR3 DNA is TGTGCCAGCAGCGCTTACATGCCGGGGGGTAACACTGAAGCTTTCTTT.

The chain combines TRBV7-8 with TRBJ1-1, with a weak D call TRBD1 (6 bases). Trimming cost V 4 bases and J 11 bases, with 26 bases left between them. The length of the CDR3 is 16 residues. Germline V CDR1 and CDR2: SGHVS, FQNEAQ. CDR3 coding DNA: TGTGCCAGCAGCTCGAGGGGGATGGGCGTCCTTTCTAGTGCTTTCTTT. Amino acid sequence: CASSSRGMGVLSSAFF.

The chain has TRBV6-5 and TRBJ2-2; D uncertain. CDR1 and CDR2 from the germline V gene are MNHEY and SVGAGI. V lost 0 bases and J lost 7, with 9 bases in between. This CDR3 is 14 amino acids long. The CDR3 DNA reads as TGTGCCAGCAGTTACTCGCAAGCTGTCGGGGAGCTGTTTTTT. This sequence encodes CASSYSQAVGELFF.

The V call is TRBV28, the J call TRBJ2-7, with 11 bases aligning to TRBD1. This CDR3 contains 15 residues. Germline V lookup: CDR1 MDHEN, CDR2 SYDVKM. V was clipped by 4 bases and J by 3 bases; unmatched bases: 5. CDR3 DNA sequence: TGTGCCAGCAGTTCCTCGGGACAGGGGGTCTACGAGCAGTACTTC. Its translation is CASSSSGQGVYEQYF.

V gene TRBV7-9 combines with J gene TRBJ2-2; 10 bases line up with TRBD1. CDR1 is SEHNR and CDR2 is FQNEAQ in the germline V gene (reference sequence). After removal of 5 bases from V and 7 bases from J, the junction contained 7 bases not matched to a gene. This CDR3 spans 15 amino acids. The CDR3 DNA reads as TGTGCCAGCAGCCCTCGGACAGGGGGAGTCGGGGAGCTGTTTTTT. It translates to CASSPRTGGVGELFF.

The chain joins TRBV5-1 to TRBJ1-2; D might be TRBD1 (6 bases). From germline, CDR1 is SGHRS and CDR2 YFSETQ. The CDR3 spans 14 residues. Trimming pared 0 bases from V and 8 bases from J, leaving 14 bases between. CDR3 DNA sequence: TGCGCCAGCAGCTTGGAGCAGGGGATAGGAGGCTACACCTTC. Its protein is CASSLEQGIGGYTF.

This clone was recorded once. The chain combines TRBV4-1 with TRBJ2-1; 8 bases match TRBD2. J lost 2 bases, V lost 1 base, and 4 bases had no gene match. This CDR3 is built from 16 residues. The germline CDR1 and CDR2 sequences are MGHRA and YSYEKL. For the CDR3, the DNA is TGCGCCAGCAGCCAAGCGGGCGGGGGGACCTACAATGAGCAGTTCTTC. Protein sequence: CASSQAGGGTYNEQFF.

The rearrangement joins TRBV7-2 to TRBJ1-5; D is unclear. Germline V lookup: CDR1 SGHTA, CDR2 FQGNSA. Trimming cost V 5 bases and J 0 bases, with 5 bases left between them. The CDR3 consists of 13 residues. The CDR3 DNA sequence: TGTGCCAGCAGCCCCAATAGCAATCAGCCCCAGCATTTT. This sequence encodes CASSPNSNQPQHF.

The V and J genes are TRBV9 and TRBJ2-4; 7 positions agree with TRBD2. This CDR3 is 17 amino acids long. J was trimmed by 1 base and V by 0 bases; bases with no gene match: 7. CDR1 is SGDLS, CDR2 YYNGEE, per germline. This CDR3 reads CASSVATTSFAKNIQYF. The CDR3 DNA sequence: TGTGCCAGCAGCGTAGCCACGACTAGCTTCGCCAAAAACATTCAGTACTTC.

The count of this clone is one. This sequence joins TRBV11-2 and TRBJ1-1, with D possibly matching TRBD1 (5 bases). CDR3 length: 11 amino acids. The germline V and J ends were trimmed by 6 bases and 11 bases, with 13 bases remaining between them. Germline CDR1 and CDR2: SGHAT and FQNNGV. The CDR3 DNA reads as TGTGCCAGCAGATTCAAAGGGGATGCTTTCTTT. The encoded protein is CASRFKGDAFF.

This rearrangement joins TRBV18 to TRBJ1-3; D uncertain. Trimming took off 0 bases at V and 7 bases at J, with 7 bases between the two ends. The CDR3 runs 13 residues. Germline V lookup: CDR1 KGHSH, CDR2 LQKENI. This CDR3 reads CASSPPVGNTIYF. CDR3 DNA sequence: TGTGCCAGCTCACCACCGGTTGGCAACACCATATATTTT.

V gene TRBV7-2 combines with J gene TRBJ2-7; TRBD2 agrees at 10 bases. V trimming: 1 base; J trimming: 2 bases; junction bases outside the gene matches: 5. This CDR3 comprises 16 residues. Germline assignment: CDR1 SGHTA and CDR2 FQGNSA. CDR3 in amino acids: CASSLGGTSVTYEQYF. The DNA for the CDR3 is TGTGCCAGCAGCTTAGGCGGGACTAGCGTAACCTACGAGCAGTACTTC.

The rearrangement links TRBV19 to TRBJ1-4, with D possibly matching TRBD1 (5 bases). The CDR3 length is 13 residues. CDR1 and CDR2 from the germline V gene are LNHDA and SQIVND (reference sequence). V lost 9 bases to trimming and J lost 7 bases, with 15 bases between them. The CDR3 region is CARRHRKGEKLFF. The CDR3 DNA reads as TGTGCCAGGAGACACAGGAAGGGTGAAAAACTGTTTTTT.

The chain carries TRBV2 and TRBJ2-7; a possible D gene is TRBD1 (6 bases). The CDR3 spans 13 residues. In germline, CDR1 is SNHLY, CDR2 FYNNEI. V lost 6 bases to trimming and J lost 3 bases, with 12 bases between them. CDR3 loop: CASSKDSFYEQYF. CDR3 in DNA: TGTGCCAGCAGCAAGGACAGCTTCTACGAGCAGTACTTC.